Here is one T cell receptor (beta chain) with its context. This record comes from a study of blood T cell repertoires in COVID-19. As for the study in general: Donors in the United States, Italy and Spain gave samples during acute or convalescent COVID-19. From T cells, B-cell-depleted T cells, or PBMCs came the material, which was cDNA or gDNA.

Original processing methods: Amplification with reference gene primers provided the estimates of nucleated cell counts. The method was immunoSEQ multiplex PCR; TCRdb's version includes in-frame clones alone and lacks a portion of them. That table gives V, J and clone size, and the DNA gave D and trimming. The sample comprises around 150,000 clones, roughly 89% of which are singletons, and less than 5.5% rests with the top ten. CDR3 length equals 18 residues. With 9 bases removed from V and 0 bases from J, the gap between germline ends came to 24 bases. Germline lookup yields CDR1 MGHDK and CDR2 SYGVNS.

Sequencing input: peripheral blood. V usage is TRBV25-1 and J usage is TRBJ1-5; D perhaps matches TRBD1 (5 bases). The receptor was derived from a human donor in a cohort sampled during active COVID-19. DNA for the CDR3: TGTGCCAGTGAATCTCCGCGGGGACCTCGCTATAGCAATCAGCCCCAGCATTTT. Amino acid sequence: CASESPRGPRYSNQPQHF.